One T cell receptor (beta chain) is described in this entry. This CDR3 region has 14 residues. The V end was cut by 1 base, the J end by 1 base, with 6 bases between. Looked up from germline, CDR1 is MNHEY and CDR2 is SMNVEV (reference sequence). Unique molecular identifiers were incorporated when the TCRbeta library was constructed. TCRdb independently ran MiXCR on the PCR reads; one entry per CDR3 protein. This sample has a few hundred thousand distinct CDR3 sequences, with approximately 23% found just once. This sample was taken from a study of T-cell reconstitution after alpha-beta-depleted transplantation in children.

Sequencing was performed on PBMCs, mostly from graft donor cells, taken 180 days after TCRalphabeta/CD19-depleted stem cell transplant. V and J are TRBV27 and TRBJ2-3, with no clear D. The source of this sequence is a male patient younger than 18 who had a stem cell transplant for acute lymphoblastic leukemia, so the T cells may come from the graft donor. CDR3 bases: TGTGCCAGCAGTTTATACCTCCGCACAGATACGCAGTATTTT. The encoded protein is CASSLYLRTDTQYF.